The 32 T cell receptor beta chains given below trace back to one sample, sequenced in a study of T cells in Graves' hyperthyroidism and ophthalmopathy. RNA transcripts gave rise to amplified TCR beta CDR3 regions. The TCR CDR3 was amplified in a first-round RT-PCR using the HTBI primer set. TCRdb analysed the multiplex PCR reads with MiXCR anew, one entry per CDR3 protein. Of 110,000 to 150,000 distinct CDR3 sequences listed, 22% are singletons. Sequenced material: blood. These receptors came from a woman between 50 and 59 years old with Graves' hyperthyroidism that later progressed to Graves' ophthalmopathy.

This clonotype was picked up many times. The chain uses TRBV7-2 and TRBJ2-5; tentatively, D is TRBD2 (7 bases). The V end lost 2 bases, the J end lost 9 bases, and 19 bases lay between the germline ends. Germline assignment: CDR1 SGHTA and CDR2 FQGNSA. The length of the CDR3 is 15 residues. The CDR3 loop reads CASSLPDSRGRAQYF. In nucleotides, the CDR3 is TGTGCCAGCAGCTTACCTGATTCGAGGGGGAGGGCCCAGTACTTC.

The sample holds many counts of this clonotype. V and J are TRBV3-1 and TRBJ2-1; 12 bases are shared with TRBD2. Germline CDR1 reads LGHDT; CDR2 reads YNNKEL (reference sequence). The CDR3 is made up of 14 amino acids. Trimming cost V 4 bases and J 10 bases; bases outside gene matches: 5. The CDR3 loop reads CASSRLAGVQEQFF. The CDR3 region has the DNA TGTGCCAGCAGCCGACTAGCGGGAGTTCAGGAGCAGTTCTTC.

This clonotype was counted at least ten times. The V call is TRBV20-1, the J call TRBJ2-1; 9 bases map to TRBD2. V was pared by 4 bases and J by 4 bases, with 5 bases of the junction left unmatched. The germline gives CDR1 DFQATT, CDR2 SNEGSKA (reference sequence). The CDR3 sequence is 14 residues long. CDR3 in amino acids: CSAIAGVHYNEQFF. In DNA, the CDR3 is TGCAGTGCTATAGCGGGAGTACATTACAATGAGCAGTTCTTC.

This chain joins TRBV28 and TRBJ2-1; D might be TRBD2 (5 bases). Germline V lookup: CDR1 MDHEN, CDR2 SYDVKM. The CDR3 is 14 amino acids. V lost 1 base and J 9 bases, leaving 13 bases between the germline ends. For the CDR3, the DNA is TGTGCCAGCAGTTTATCGGCTAGCTCCGGTGAGCAGTTCTTC. Encoded protein: CASSLSASSGEQFF.

This clonotype was seen a handful of times. This chain uses TRBV7-8 with TRBJ1-5, with 12 bases aligning to TRBD1. Germline trimming cut 5 bases from V and 7 bases from J; bases unmatched to any gene: 9. CDR3 size: 16 residues. Looked up from germline, CDR1 is SGHVS and CDR2 is FQNEAQ. CDR3 residues: CASSPGTGGFRQPQHF. CDR3 bases: TGTGCCAGCAGCCCCGGGACAGGGGGCTTTCGGCAGCCCCAGCATTTT. Using reference TRBV7-8 and TRBJ1-5 for the parts outside the CDR3, the full variable domain is GAGVSQSPRYKVAKRGQDVALRCDPISGHVSLFWYQQALGQGPEFLTYFQNEAQLDKSGLPSDRFFAERPEGSVSTLKIQRTQQEDSAVYLCASSPGTGGFRQPQHFGDGTRLSIL.

The chain recombines TRBV20-1 with TRBJ2-3; TRBD2 aligns across 11 bases. Trimming removed 5 bases from V and 7 bases from J; junction bases left unmatched: 5. Looked up from germline, CDR1 is DFQATT and CDR2 is SNEGSKA (reference sequence). The CDR3 is made up of 13 amino acids. CDR3 nucleotide sequence: TGCAGTGCTCCGGGACTAGCGGACCATACGCAGTATTTT. This sequence encodes CSAPGLADHTQYF.

This clonotype has a count of ten or more. The genes are TRBV2 and TRBJ2-2; TRBD1 is a possible D gene (6 bases). The CDR3 has 13 amino acids. CDR1 and CDR2 (germline): SNHLY, FYNNEI. V gave up 6 bases and J gave up 5 bases, with 10 bases separating them. CDR3 DNA sequence: TGTGCCAGCAGGGTCAGGGGAACCGGGGAGCTGTTTTTT. Its translation: CASRVRGTGELFF.

This clonotype was recorded many times. The chain is built from TRBV28 and TRBJ2-7; tentatively, D is TRBD1 (5 bases). This CDR3 comprises 12 residues. Germline lookup yields CDR1 MDHEN and CDR2 SYDVKM. The V end was cut by 2 bases, the J end by 6 bases, with 8 bases between. In DNA, the CDR3 is TGTGCCAGCAGTTTAGGCAGGGCCGAGCAGTACTTC. Translation gives CASSLGRAEQYF.

Many counts were recorded for this clonotype. CDR3 sequence reads: CASSFFGRTEETQYF. The CDR3 bases are TGCGCCAGCAGCTTCTTCGGGAGGACGGAAGAGACCCAGTACTTC. The chain has TRBV5-1 and TRBJ2-5; 7 nucleotides agree with TRBD2. There are 15 residues in the CDR3. Trimming cost V 2 bases and J 3 bases; bases outside gene matches: 7. Germline assignment: CDR1 SGHRS and CDR2 YFSETQ.

This clonotype has more than one count but fewer than ten. This rearrangement joins TRBV18 to TRBJ2-3; weak D call: TRBD2 (6 bases). The V and J ends lost 9 bases and 3 bases respectively, with 19 bases between them. Germline V lookup: CDR1 KGHSH, CDR2 LQKENI. The CDR3 sequence is 15 residues long. Here the CDR3 DNA reads TGTGCCAGTTCCCCCGGGCTAGCGAGAACAGATACGCAGTATTTT. This translates into CASSPGLARTDTQYF.

This clonotype has a handful of counts. The chain employs TRBV10-2 and TRBJ1-1, with a tentative D call TRBD1 (5 bases). V was clipped by 6 bases and J by 1 base, with 21 bases between them. CDR1 WSHSY and CDR2 SAAADI come from the germline V gene. The CDR3 is made up of 17 amino acids. CDR3 loop: CASSSPRGGRRNTEAFF. For the CDR3, the DNA is TGCGCCAGCAGCAGCCCGAGGGGAGGGAGGAGGAACACTGAAGCTTTCTTT.

This clonotype was detected only a few times. The rearrangement joins TRBV20-1 to TRBJ2-2, with TRBD2 matching 7 bases. Germline CDR1 reads DFQATT; CDR2 reads SNEGSKA (reference sequence). Trimming cost V 3 bases and J 4 bases; bases outside gene matches: 14. This CDR3 contains 17 residues. This CDR3 reads CSASTKLASGLTGELFF. DNA for the CDR3: TGCAGTGCTAGTACTAAGTTAGCTAGCGGCCTCACCGGGGAGCTGTTTTTT.

On this clonotype itself: With a much larger clone just one base away, this may be a read error. V and J are TRBV10-3 and TRBJ2-5; 8 bases map to TRBD2. The germline gives CDR1 ENHRY, CDR2 SYGVKD. The J segment lost 4 bases and the V segment lost 8 bases, leaving 12 bases of the junction unmatched. There are 15 residues in the CDR3. This CDR3 is CAIGIGGAVGETQYF. DNA for the CDR3: TGTGCCATCGGTATCGGGGGGGCGGTGGGAGAGACCCAGTACTTC.

This clonotype was counted many times. The chain joins TRBV14 to TRBJ2-1; D not certain. V shed 8 bases and J shed 5 bases, with 16 bases lying between them. Germline loops: CDR1 SGHDN, CDR2 FVKESK. The CDR3 spans 14 residues. CDR3 nucleotides: TGTGCCAGCGCCCTGGGTCGAGCCAACAATGAGCAGTTCTTC. Its protein is CASALGRANNEQFF.

The sample holds many counts of this clonotype. The chain is built from TRBV6-6 and TRBJ2-2; the match to TRBD1 covers 10 bases. CDR3 length equals 18 residues. With V trimmed by 0 bases and J by 7 bases, 11 bases remained unmatched. Germline CDR1 and CDR2: MNHNY and SVGAGI (reference sequence). CDR3 nucleotide sequence: TGTGCCAGCAGTTACTCACCTCGGGACAGGGGAAAGATCGGGGAGCTGTTTTTT. Its protein is CASSYSPRDRGKIGELFF.

In this sample, this clonotype turned up many times. The V call is TRBV2, the J call TRBJ2-1; perhaps TRBD1 as D (6 bases). Germline V lookup: CDR1 SNHLY, CDR2 FYNNEI. The germline V and J ends were trimmed by 0 bases and 7 bases, with 16 bases remaining between them. The CDR3 is 16 residues long. The DNA of the CDR3 is TGTGCCAGCAGTGAAGCTCGGGTTCCTAGGGGGAATGAGCAGTTCTTC. Encoded protein: CASSEARVPRGNEQFF.

This clonotype showed up just once. The V gene is TRBV11-2, the J gene TRBJ1-1, with D hard to call. There are 13 residues in the CDR3. Per the germline V gene, CDR1 is SGHAT and CDR2 is FQNNGV. Trimming removed 1 base from V and 11 bases from J, with 14 bases in between. The CDR3 here is CASSLVREPQAFF. For the CDR3, the DNA is TGTGCCAGCAGCTTAGTGAGGGAACCTCAGGCTTTCTTT.

The chain is built from TRBV28 and TRBJ1-5, with D possibly matching TRBD1 (6 bases). CDR1 MDHEN and CDR2 SYDVKM come from the germline V gene. Trimming left V 9 bases short and J 3 bases short, with 9 bases between. The length of the CDR3 is 12 residues. The CDR3 DNA is TGTGCCAGTAGACAGGCCAATCAGCCCCAGCATTTT. Translation gives CASRQANQPQHF.

This clonotype was observed many times. The chain joins TRBV7-2 to TRBJ2-7, with D unresolved. The germline gives CDR1 SGHTA, CDR2 FQGNSA. This CDR3 region has 14 residues. V was shortened by 2 bases and J by 2 bases, with 10 bases between the two germline ends. CDR3 sequence: CASSLRPSTYEQYF. CDR3 bases: TGTGCCAGCAGCTTAAGACCGTCGACCTACGAGCAGTACTTC.

This clonotype was seen repeatedly, ten times or more. This sequence joins TRBV20-1 and TRBJ2-1; 11 bases line up with TRBD2. V lost 2 bases, J lost 3 bases, and 15 bases stayed unmatched. The CDR3 has 19 amino acids. Germline CDR1 is DFQATT and CDR2 is SNEGSKA (reference sequence). CDR3 sequence: CSARKTTSGTPGFYNEQFF. As DNA, the CDR3 is TGCAGTGCTAGAAAGACGACTAGCGGGACTCCGGGGTTCTACAATGAGCAGTTCTTC.

This clonotype was picked up many times. The chain's CDR3 is CASSVDGLYGYTF. The CDR3, as DNA: TGTGCCAGCAGCGTGGACGGATTATATGGCTACACCTTC. V usage is TRBV11-2 and J usage is TRBJ1-2; no definite D call. CDR3 size: 13 residues. Germline lookup yields CDR1 SGHAT and CDR2 FQNNGV. Trimming shortened V by 5 bases and J by 5 bases, and 12 bases separated the two germline ends.

The rearrangement joins TRBV28 to TRBJ2-5, with D possibly TRBD1 on 6 matching bases. The CDR3 runs to 14 residues. V was shortened by 6 bases and J by 4 bases, with 15 bases between the two germline ends. CDR1 is MDHEN, CDR2 SYDVKM, per germline. The DNA for the CDR3 is TGTGCCAGCAGCCTCCTGGGGGCGCGAGAGACCCAGTACTTC. Translated: CASSLLGARETQYF. The full variable domain, with the rest looked up from reference TRBV28 and TRBJ2-5, is DVKVTQSSRYLVKRTGEKVFLECVQDMDHENMFWYRQDPGLGLRLIYFSYDVKMKEKGDIPEGYSVSREKKERFSLILESASTNQTSMYLCASSLLGARETQYFGPGTRLLVL.

The table lists this clonotype with many counts. The chain joins TRBV5-1 to TRBJ1-1, with TRBD1 as a possible D gene (5 bases). V was pared by 1 base and J by 7 bases, with 14 bases between. CDR3 length: 14 residues. Germline V gives CDR1 SGHRS, CDR2 YFSETQ. The CDR3 reads CASSLPGQNDEAFF. CDR3 bases: TGCGCCAGCAGCTTGCCGGGGCAGAACGATGAAGCTTTCTTT. Drawing the rest from reference TRBV5-1 and TRBJ1-1, the complete variable domain is KAGVTQTPRYLIKTRGQQVTLSCSPISGHRSVSWYQQTPGQGLQFLFEYFSETQRNKGNFPGRFSGRQFSNSRSEMNVSTLELGDSALYLCASSLPGQNDEAFFGQGTRLTVV.

This clonotype was counted many times. This chain connects TRBV5-1 to TRBJ1-1, with unresolved D. There are 13 residues in the CDR3. Germline V gene data show CDR1 as SGHRS and CDR2 as YFSETQ. Trimming shortened V by 0 bases and J by 5 bases, and 8 bases separated the two germline ends. CDR3: CASSLGVRTEAFF. The CDR3, as DNA: TGCGCCAGCAGCTTGGGGGTGAGGACTGAAGCTTTCTTT.

This clonotype was found many times. The chain employs TRBV11-2 and TRBJ1-1; no definite D call. The germline V and J ends were trimmed by 0 bases and 11 bases, with 13 bases remaining between them. This CDR3 region has 13 residues. Per germline, CDR1 SGHAT and CDR2 FQNNGV. The CDR3 DNA follows: TGTGCCAGCAGCTTAGATAAAAGGGTGGGGGCTTTCTTT. It translates to CASSLDKRVGAFF.

This clonotype was observed at least ten times. The chain joins TRBV30 to TRBJ1-5; D remains ambiguous. This CDR3 spans 14 amino acids. Looked up from germline, CDR1 is GTSNPN and CDR2 is SVGIG (reference sequence). Trimming stripped 0 bases from V and 3 bases from J, with 9 bases between. CDR3 loop: CAWSVGRNNQPQHF. The CDR3 region has the DNA TGTGCCTGGAGTGTAGGGCGGAACAATCAGCCCCAGCATTTT. Together with reference TRBV30 and TRBJ1-5, the CDR3 gives the full variable domain: SQTIHQWPATLVQPVGSPLSLECTVEGTSNPNLYWYRQAAGRGLQLLFYSVGIGQISSEVPQNLSASRPQDRQFILSSKKLLLSDSGFYLCAWSVGRNNQPQHFGDGTRLSIL.

V and J are TRBV28 and TRBJ2-1, with 16 bases lining up with TRBD2. Per germline, CDR1 MDHEN and CDR2 SYDVKM. The CDR3 consists of 17 residues. This CDR3 reads CYSPPGLAGGLGNEQFF. As DNA, the CDR3 is TGTTATAGCCCTCCGGGACTAGCGGGAGGGCTCGGCAATGAGCAGTTCTTC.

This clonotype was counted only a few times. The V gene is TRBV20-1, the J gene TRBJ2-2, with 11 bases lining up with TRBD1. Germline CDR1 is DFQATT and CDR2 is SNEGSKA (reference sequence). The trim removed 6 bases at V and 4 bases at J, leaving 10 bases unmatched. The CDR3 totals 16 residues. The CDR3 DNA sequence: TGCAGTGCGAAACCTACCGGGACAGGGGGCACCGGGGAGCTGTTTTTT. Its protein product is CSAKPTGTGGTGELFF.

This clonotype was observed at least ten times. The chain uses TRBV3-1 and TRBJ1-5, with 7 bases matching TRBD1. This CDR3 is built from 14 residues. V trimming: 1 base; J trimming: 13 bases; junction bases outside the gene matches: 10. Germline V CDR1 and CDR2: LGHDT, YNNKEL (reference sequence). The DNA of the CDR3 is TGTGCCAGCAGCCAAGGACAGGGTGACACGAAGCAGCATTTT. Amino acids: CASSQGQGDTKQHF. Based on the CDR3 plus reference TRBV3-1 and TRBJ1-5, the full variable domain is DTAVSQTPKYLVTQMGNDKSIKCEQNLGHDTMYWYKQDSKKFLKIMFSYNNKELIINETVPNRFSPKSPDKAHLNLHINSLELGDSAVYFCASSQGQGDTKQHFGDGTRLSIL.

The rearrangement uses TRBV20-1 and TRBJ1-1, with a tentative D call TRBD1 (5 bases). The V end was cut by 3 bases, the J end by 7 bases, with 15 bases between. Germline assignment: CDR1 DFQATT and CDR2 SNEGSKA (reference sequence). The CDR3 loop spans 13 amino acids. CDR3 region: CSARGRGRGEAFF. CDR3 sequence (DNA): TGCAGTGCTAGGGGAAGGGGTCGGGGTGAAGCTTTCTTT.

To note about this clonotype: A read error may explain this, as a much larger clone is one base away. This sequence joins TRBV30 and TRBJ2-3, with D perhaps TRBD2 (6 bases). This CDR3 spans 15 amino acids. V lost 8 bases and J 2 bases, leaving 20 bases between the germline ends. Germline CDR1 GTSNPN, CDR2 SVGIG (reference sequence). CDR3 residues: CARKRPGLNTDTQYF. CDR3 DNA sequence: TGTGCCCGGAAAAGGCCGGGACTTAACACAGATACGCAGTATTTT.

This chain links TRBV28 with TRBJ2-7, with D uncertain. The germline gives CDR1 MDHEN, CDR2 SYDVKM. The CDR3 has 10 amino acids. V was trimmed by 8 bases and J by 4 bases, leaving 6 bases between them. The CDR3 region has the DNA TGTGCCAGCGGAAGGTACGAGCAGTACTTC. It codes for CASGRYEQYF. Combining the CDR3 with reference TRBV28 and TRBJ2-7 gives the whole variable domain DVKVTQSSRYLVKRTGEKVFLECVQDMDHENMFWYRQDPGLGLRLIYFSYDVKMKEKGDIPEGYSVSREKKERFSLILESASTNQTSMYLCASGRYEQYFGPGTRLTVT.